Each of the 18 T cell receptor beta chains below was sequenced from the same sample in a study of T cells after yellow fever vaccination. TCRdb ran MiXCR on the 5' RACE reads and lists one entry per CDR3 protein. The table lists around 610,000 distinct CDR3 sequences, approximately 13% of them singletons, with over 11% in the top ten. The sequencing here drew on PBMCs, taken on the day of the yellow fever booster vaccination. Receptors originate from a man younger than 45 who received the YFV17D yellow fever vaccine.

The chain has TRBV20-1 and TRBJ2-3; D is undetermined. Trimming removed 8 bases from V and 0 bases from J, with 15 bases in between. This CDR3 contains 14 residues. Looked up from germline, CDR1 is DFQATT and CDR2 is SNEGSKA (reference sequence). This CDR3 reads CSLPLLGSTDTQYF. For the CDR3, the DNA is TGCAGTCTACCCCTACTGGGAAGCACAGATACGCAGTATTTT.

The CDR3: CASSLVASGPSNEQFF. CDR3 nucleotides: TGTGCCAGCAGCTTAGTAGCCTCCGGGCCGTCGAATGAGCAGTTCTTC. V and J are TRBV7-2 and TRBJ2-1; D is undetermined. The V gene's germline CDR1 is SGHTA and CDR2 FQGNSA. This CDR3 spans 16 amino acids. The V end lost 1 base, the J end lost 7 bases, and 17 bases lay between the germline ends.

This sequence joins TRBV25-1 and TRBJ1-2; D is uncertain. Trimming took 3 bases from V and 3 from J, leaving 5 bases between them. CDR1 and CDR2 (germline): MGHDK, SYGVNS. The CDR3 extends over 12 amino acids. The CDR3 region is CASSEIYYGYTF. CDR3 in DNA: TGTGCCAGCAGTGAGATTTACTATGGCTACACCTTC.

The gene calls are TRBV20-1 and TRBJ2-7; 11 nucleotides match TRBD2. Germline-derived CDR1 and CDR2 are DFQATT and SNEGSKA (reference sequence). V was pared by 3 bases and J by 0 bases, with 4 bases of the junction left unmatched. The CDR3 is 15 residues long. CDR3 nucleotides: TGCAGTGCTAGGGAGGGACTAGCGGCCTCCTACGAGCAGTACTTC. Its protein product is CSAREGLAASYEQYF.

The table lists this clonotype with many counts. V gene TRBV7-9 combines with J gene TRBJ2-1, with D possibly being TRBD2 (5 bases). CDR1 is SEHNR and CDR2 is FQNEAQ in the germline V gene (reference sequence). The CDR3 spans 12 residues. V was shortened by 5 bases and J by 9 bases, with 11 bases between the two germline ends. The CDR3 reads CASSRDSGEQFF. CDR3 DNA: TGTGCCAGCAGCCGGGATTCGGGTGAGCAGTTCTTC.

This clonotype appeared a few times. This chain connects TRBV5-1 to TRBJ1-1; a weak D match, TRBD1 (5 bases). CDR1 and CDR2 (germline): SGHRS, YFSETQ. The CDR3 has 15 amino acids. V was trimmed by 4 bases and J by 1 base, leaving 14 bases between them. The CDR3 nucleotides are TGCGCCAGCAGCCTCACTTGGGGGGGGAACACTGAAGCTTTCTTT. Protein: CASSLTWGGNTEAFF. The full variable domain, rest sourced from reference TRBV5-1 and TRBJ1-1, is KAGVTQTPRYLIKTRGQQVTLSCSPISGHRSVSWYQQTPGQGLQFLFEYFSETQRNKGNFPGRFSGRQFSNSRSEMNVSTLELGDSALYLCASSLTWGGNTEAFFGQGTRLTVV.

The CDR3 is CASSYSRGRQYF. DNA for the CDR3: TGTGCCAGCAGTTACTCGAGAGGCCGGCAGTATTTT. The rearrangement joins TRBV6-2 or TRBV6-3 to TRBJ2-3; no definite D call. Looked up from germline, CDR1 is MNHEY and CDR2 is SVGEGT. The germline V and J ends were trimmed by 0 bases and 11 bases, with 9 bases remaining between them. The CDR3 spans 12 residues.

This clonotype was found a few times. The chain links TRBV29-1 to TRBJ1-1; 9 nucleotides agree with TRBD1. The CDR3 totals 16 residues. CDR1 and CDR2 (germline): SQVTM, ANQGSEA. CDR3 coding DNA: TGCGCCTCCACTTTGTCGGGACAGGGCATGGTAACTGAAGCTTTCTTT. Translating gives CASTLSGQGMVTEAFF.

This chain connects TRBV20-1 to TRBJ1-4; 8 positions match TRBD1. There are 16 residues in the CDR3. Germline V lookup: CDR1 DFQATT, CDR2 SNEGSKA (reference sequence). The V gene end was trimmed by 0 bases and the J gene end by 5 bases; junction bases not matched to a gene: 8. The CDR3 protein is CSAREFPGGSNEKLFF. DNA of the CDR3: TGCAGTGCTAGAGAATTTCCAGGGGGCAGCAATGAAAAACTGTTTTTT.

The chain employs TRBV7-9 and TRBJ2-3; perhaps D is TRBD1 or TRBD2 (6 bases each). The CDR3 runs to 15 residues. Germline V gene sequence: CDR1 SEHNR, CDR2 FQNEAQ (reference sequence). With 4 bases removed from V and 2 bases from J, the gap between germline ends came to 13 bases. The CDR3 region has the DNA TGTGCCAGCAGCTCAGAGGGGGGCTTCACAGATACGCAGTATTTT. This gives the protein CASSSEGGFTDTQYF.

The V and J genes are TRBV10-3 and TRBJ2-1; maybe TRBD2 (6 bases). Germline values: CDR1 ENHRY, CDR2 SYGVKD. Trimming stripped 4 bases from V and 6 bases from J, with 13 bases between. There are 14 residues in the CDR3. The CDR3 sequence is CAISAPGLSNEQFF. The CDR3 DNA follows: TGTGCCATCAGTGCCCCGGGACTTAGCAATGAGCAGTTCTTC.

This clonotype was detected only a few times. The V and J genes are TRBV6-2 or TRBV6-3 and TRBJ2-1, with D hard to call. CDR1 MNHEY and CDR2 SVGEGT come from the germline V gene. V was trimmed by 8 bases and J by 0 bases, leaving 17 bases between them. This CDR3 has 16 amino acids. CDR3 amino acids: CASRDGRFRSYNEQFF. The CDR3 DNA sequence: TGTGCCAGCCGTGACGGACGATTCCGCTCCTACAATGAGCAGTTCTTC.

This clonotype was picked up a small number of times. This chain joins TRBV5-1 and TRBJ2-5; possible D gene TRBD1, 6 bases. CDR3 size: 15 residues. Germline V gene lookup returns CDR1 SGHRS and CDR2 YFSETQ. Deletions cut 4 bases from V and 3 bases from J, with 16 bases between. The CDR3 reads CASSPDGQRKETQYF. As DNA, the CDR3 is TGCGCCAGCAGCCCTGATGGACAGCGAAAAGAGACCCAGTACTTC.

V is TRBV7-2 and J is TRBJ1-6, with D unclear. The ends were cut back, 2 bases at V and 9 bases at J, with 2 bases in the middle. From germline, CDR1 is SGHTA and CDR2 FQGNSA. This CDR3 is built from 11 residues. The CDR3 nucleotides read TGTGCCAGCAGCTTATCTTCACCCCTCCACTTT. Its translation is CASSLSSPLHF. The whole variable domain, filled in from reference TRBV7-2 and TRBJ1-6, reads GAGVSQSPSNKVTEKGKDVELRCDPISGHTALYWYRQSLGQGLEFLIYFQGNSAPDKSGLPSDRFSAERTGGSVSTLTIQRTQQEDSAVYLCASSLSSPLHFGNGTRLTVT.

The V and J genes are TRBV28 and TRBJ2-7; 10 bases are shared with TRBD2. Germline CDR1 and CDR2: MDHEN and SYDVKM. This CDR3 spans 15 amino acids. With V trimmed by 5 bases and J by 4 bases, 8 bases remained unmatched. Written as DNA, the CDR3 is TGTGCCAGCAGTCACCGGACTAGCGGAGCTTACGAGCAGTACTTC. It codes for CASSHRTSGAYEQYF. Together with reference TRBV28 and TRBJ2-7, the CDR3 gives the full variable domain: DVKVTQSSRYLVKRTGEKVFLECVQDMDHENMFWYRQDPGLGLRLIYFSYDVKMKEKGDIPEGYSVSREKKERFSLILESASTNQTSMYLCASSHRTSGAYEQYFGPGTRLTVT.

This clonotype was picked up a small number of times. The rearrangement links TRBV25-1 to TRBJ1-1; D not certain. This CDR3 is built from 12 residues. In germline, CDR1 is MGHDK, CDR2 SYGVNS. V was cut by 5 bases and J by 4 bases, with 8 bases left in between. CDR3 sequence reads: CASSFQGTEAFF. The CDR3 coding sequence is TGTGCCAGCAGTTTCCAAGGCACTGAAGCTTTCTTT.

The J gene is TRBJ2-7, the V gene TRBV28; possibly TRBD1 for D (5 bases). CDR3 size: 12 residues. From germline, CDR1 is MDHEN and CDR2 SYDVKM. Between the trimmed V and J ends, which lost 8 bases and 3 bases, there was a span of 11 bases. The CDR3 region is CASAGHGYEQYF. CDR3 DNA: TGTGCCAGCGCAGGGCATGGCTACGAGCAGTACTTC.

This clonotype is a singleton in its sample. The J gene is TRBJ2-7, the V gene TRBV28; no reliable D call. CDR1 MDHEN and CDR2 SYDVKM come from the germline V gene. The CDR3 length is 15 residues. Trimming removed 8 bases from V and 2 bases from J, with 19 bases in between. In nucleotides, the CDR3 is TGTGCCAGCCCCCCTCCCGACACACCACCCTACGAGCAGTACTTC. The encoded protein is CASPPPDTPPYEQYF.